This T cell receptor (beta chain) was obtained from a study of vaccination and CD4 T cells after COVID-19. The Oncomine TCR Beta short-read assay sequenced DNA from cultured CD4+ T cells. TCRdb itself ran the PCR reads through MiXCR, one entry per CDR3 protein. The sample includes roughly 3,600 distinct CDR3 sequences, approximately 15% of them seen just once. Treatment noted: approximately 11-day PBMC culture with coronavirus spike peptide pools or control peptides (ViraFEST assay). Peptide pool stimulation in ViraFEST expanded antigen-specific T cells, whose TCRs were then sequenced. The cultures had half their medium swapped for fresh IL-2 medium on days 3 and 7. Judged by abundance, this clonotype is medium-sized. What it binds is not known. Trimming stripped 7 bases from V and 7 bases from J, with 11 bases between. This CDR3 spans 13 amino acids. Germline V gene lookup returns CDR1 SNHLY and CDR2 FYNNEI.

Source material: CD4+ T cells from blood, cultured in vitro. V usage is TRBV2 and J usage is TRBJ1-6, with D possibly matching TRBD1 (6 bases). The source is a human donor who had recovered from COVID-19. The CDR3 loop reads CASKHRENSPLHF. CDR3 bases: TGTGCCAGCAAGCACAGGGAAAATTCACCCCTCCACTTT.